This record looks at one T cell receptor beta chain sequence and its context. Antigen specificity is unknown. Measured with immunoSEQ multiplex PCR; TCRdb has only the in-frame clones, and not every one. Of some 22,000 clones in the sample, 73% were seen once. Under the ViraFEST assay, PBMC were stimulated with viral peptide pools so that antigen-specific CD4+ T cells expanded. Sequencing was performed afterwards. The authors isolated CD4+ T cells after roughly 10 days of culture. According to the study, vaccine recipients showed no prior SARS-CoV-2 infection and negative nucleocapsid antibodies. The culture medium for some 2 million PBMC per well included around 10 IU/ml IL-2 and 8.5 to 10 ug/ml peptides. Half the medium was swapped for IL-2 medium on days 3 and 7. The data derive from a study of vaccination effects on CD4 cells after COVID-19. Regarding the study as a whole: Late in the post-vaccination period, infection-induced and vaccine-induced clones underwent marked clonal contraction. From healthy vaccinees, only 1 of 255 vaccine-induced clones also reacted to common cold coronaviruses.

The CDR3 has 16 amino acids. Unmatched junction bases numbered 8, after V lost 0 bases and J lost 5 bases. Germline assignment: CDR1 SGDLS and CDR2 YYNGEE. The source was CD4+ T cells from PBMCs cultured with SARS-CoV-2 spike peptides, collected before COVID-19 vaccination. This clonotype was obtained from a human donor who received a COVID-19 vaccine. The chain is built from TRBV9 and TRBJ2-5, with 9 positions matching TRBD2. CDR3 bases: TGTGCCAGCAGCGTAGCCGCGGGGGGGCCTTTGGAGACCCAGTACTTC. Its translation: CASSVAAGGPLETQYF.